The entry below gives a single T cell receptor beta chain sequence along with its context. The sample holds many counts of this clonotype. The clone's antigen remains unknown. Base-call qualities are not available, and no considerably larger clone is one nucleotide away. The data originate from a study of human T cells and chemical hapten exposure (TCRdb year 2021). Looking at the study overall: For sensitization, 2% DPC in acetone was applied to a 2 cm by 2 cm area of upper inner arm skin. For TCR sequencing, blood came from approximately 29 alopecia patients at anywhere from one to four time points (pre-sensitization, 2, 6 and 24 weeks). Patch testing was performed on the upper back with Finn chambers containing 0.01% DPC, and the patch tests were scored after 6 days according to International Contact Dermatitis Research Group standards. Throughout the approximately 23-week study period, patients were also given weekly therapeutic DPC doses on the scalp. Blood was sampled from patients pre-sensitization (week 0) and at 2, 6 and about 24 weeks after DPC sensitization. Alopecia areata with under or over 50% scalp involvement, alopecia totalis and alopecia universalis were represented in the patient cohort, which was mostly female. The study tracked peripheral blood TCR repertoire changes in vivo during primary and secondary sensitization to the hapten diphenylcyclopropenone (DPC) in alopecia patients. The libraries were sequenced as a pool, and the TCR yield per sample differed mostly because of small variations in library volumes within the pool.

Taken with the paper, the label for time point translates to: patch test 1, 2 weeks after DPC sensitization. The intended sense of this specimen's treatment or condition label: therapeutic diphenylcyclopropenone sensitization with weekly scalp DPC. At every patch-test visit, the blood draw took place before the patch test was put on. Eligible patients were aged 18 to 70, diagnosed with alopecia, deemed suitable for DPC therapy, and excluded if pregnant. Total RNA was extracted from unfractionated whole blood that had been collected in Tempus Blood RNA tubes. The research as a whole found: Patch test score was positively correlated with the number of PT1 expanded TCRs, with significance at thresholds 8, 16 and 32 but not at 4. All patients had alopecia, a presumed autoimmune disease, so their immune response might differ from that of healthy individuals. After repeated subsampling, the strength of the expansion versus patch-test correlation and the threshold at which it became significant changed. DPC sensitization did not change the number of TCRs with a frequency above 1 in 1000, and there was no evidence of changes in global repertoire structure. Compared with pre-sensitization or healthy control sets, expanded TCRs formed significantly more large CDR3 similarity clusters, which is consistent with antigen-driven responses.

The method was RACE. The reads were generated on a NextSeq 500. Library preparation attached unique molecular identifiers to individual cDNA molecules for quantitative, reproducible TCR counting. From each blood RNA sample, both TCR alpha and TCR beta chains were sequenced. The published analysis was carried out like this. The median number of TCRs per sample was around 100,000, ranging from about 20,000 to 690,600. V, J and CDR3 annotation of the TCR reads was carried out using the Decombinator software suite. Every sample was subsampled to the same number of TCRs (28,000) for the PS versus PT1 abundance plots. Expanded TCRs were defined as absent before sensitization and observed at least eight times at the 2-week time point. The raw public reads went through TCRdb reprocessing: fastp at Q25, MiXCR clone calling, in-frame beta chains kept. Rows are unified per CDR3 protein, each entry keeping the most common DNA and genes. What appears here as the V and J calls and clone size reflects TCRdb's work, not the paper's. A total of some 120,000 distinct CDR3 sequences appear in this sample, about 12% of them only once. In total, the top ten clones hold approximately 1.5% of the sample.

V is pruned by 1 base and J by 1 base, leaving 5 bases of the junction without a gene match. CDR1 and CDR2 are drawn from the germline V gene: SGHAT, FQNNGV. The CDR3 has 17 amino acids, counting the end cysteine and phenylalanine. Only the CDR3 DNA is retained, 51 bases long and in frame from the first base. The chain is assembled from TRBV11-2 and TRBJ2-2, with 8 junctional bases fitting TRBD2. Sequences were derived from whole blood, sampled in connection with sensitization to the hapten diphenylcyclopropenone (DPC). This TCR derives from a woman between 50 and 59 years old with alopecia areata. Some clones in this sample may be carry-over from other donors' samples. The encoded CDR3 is CASSLVRLAGNTGELFF. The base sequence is TGTGCCAGCAGCTTAGTGCGGCTAGCGGGGAACACCGGGGAGCTGTTTTTT.